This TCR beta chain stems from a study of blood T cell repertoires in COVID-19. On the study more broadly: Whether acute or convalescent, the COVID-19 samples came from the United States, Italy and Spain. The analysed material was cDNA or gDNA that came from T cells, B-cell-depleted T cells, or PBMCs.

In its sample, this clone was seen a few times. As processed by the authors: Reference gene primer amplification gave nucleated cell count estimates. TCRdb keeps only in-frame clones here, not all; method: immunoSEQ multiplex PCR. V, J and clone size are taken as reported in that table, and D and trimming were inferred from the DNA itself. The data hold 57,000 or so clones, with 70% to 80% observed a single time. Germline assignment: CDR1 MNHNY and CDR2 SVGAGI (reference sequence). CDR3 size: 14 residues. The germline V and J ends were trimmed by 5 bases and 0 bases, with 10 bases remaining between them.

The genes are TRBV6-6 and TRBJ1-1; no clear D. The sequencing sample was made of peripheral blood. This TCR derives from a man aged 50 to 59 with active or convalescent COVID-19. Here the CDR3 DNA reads TGTGCCAGCAGTCCCCCCGAGATGAACACTGAAGCTTTCTTT. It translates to CASSPPEMNTEAFF.